The clone carrying this TCR beta chain was seen many times. Attachment of unique molecular identifiers was made to individual cDNA molecules. TCRdb analysed the 5' RACE reads with MiXCR anew, one entry per CDR3 protein. The table lists about 60,000 distinct CDR3 sequences, roughly 13% of them singletons. This record belongs to a study of early T cells in non-severe SARS-CoV-2 infection. After removal of 4 bases from V and 6 bases from J, the junction contained 8 bases not matched to a gene. The V gene's germline CDR1 is MGHRA and CDR2 YSYEKL. This CDR3 has 15 residues. The material sequenced was whole blood. The TCR originated in an adult who was a healthcare worker with PCR-confirmed SARS-CoV-2 infection or an uninfected control (not recorded which). The V call is TRBV4-1, the J call TRBJ1-2, with 10 nucleotides matching TRBD1. CDR3 in amino acids: CASSPKGDRGHGYTF. As DNA, the CDR3 is TGCGCCAGCAGCCCGAAGGGGGACAGGGGACATGGCTACACCTTC.